This T cell receptor (beta chain) emerged from a study of T cells in Graves' hyperthyroidism and ophthalmopathy. Hyperthyroidism of Graves' type that showed no ophthalmopathy progression within 18 months was stable. The hyperthyroidism was newly diagnosed and had lasted under 2 months; the patients were aged 18 to 65. The study left out patients who had uncontrolled infection, other autoimmune disease, pregnancy or lactation. Overall study results and limits: A model using 13 V-J features told ophthalmopathy apart from stable hyperthyroidism.

The CDR3 runs 13 residues. Germline V gene lookup returns CDR1 DFQATT and CDR2 SNEGSKA (reference sequence). Trimming took 3 bases from V and 6 from J, leaving 12 bases between them. This clonotype has ten or more counts. Its target is not known. Authors of the study amplified TCR beta CDR3 regions from RNA transcripts. A set of HTBI primers served as the primers for a first-round RT-PCR of the TCR CDR3. MiXCR, applied by TCRdb to the multiplex PCR reads, yields one record per CDR3 protein. This table has 650,000 to 700,000 distinct CDR3 sequences, around a sixth appearing once. The specimen was blood. The receptor comes from a man over 45 with Graves' hyperthyroidism. V gene TRBV20-1 combines with J gene TRBJ2-1, with a possible D match to TRBD1 (6 bases). The CDR3 bases are TGCAGTGCTAGGCAGGGGTCTCGCAATGAGCAGTTCTTC. It codes for CSARQGSRNEQFF.